The entry below describes one T cell receptor beta chain. What it binds is not known. Into CD45RA+ naive and CD45RA-negative memory subsets, the CD4+ cells were split. Clones were read by immunoSEQ multiplex PCR, and TCRdb kept only the in-frame ones, dropping some. The sample lists roughly 2,300,000 clones; around 90% were seen once. This sample is drawn from a study of shared clonotypes between healthy human individuals. Study outcomes and limitations: Sharing across several donors was seen in 4% to 5% of naive CD4 clonotypes. Exclusively blood specimens were collected; tissue repertoires likely differ. Donor scarcity curtailed the genetic and exposure-history diversity represented herein.

CDR3 length: 17 amino acids. Germline lookup yields CDR1 SGHAT and CDR2 FQNNGV. V was pared by 5 bases and J by 6 bases, with 17 bases of the junction left unmatched. The chain uses TRBV11-2 and TRBJ1-2; 8 bases match TRBD1. Material: naive CD4+ T cells from PBMCs. Subset noted: CD45RA+ positively selected. The TCR comes from a man between 18 and 29 years old in good health. Some clones in this sample may be carry-over from other donors' samples. The chain's CDR3 is CASSQNIAQGVLNGYTF. The CDR3 DNA is TGTGCCAGCAGCCAAAATATTGCACAGGGGGTTTTAAATGGCTACACCTTC.